The rows below give T cell receptor beta chains drawn from one sample of a study of T-cell reconstitution after alpha-beta-depleted transplantation in children. TCRdb reprocessed the PCR reads with MiXCR, giving one entry per CDR3 protein. The data show about 300,000 distinct CDR3 sequences, around a tenth seen once. The sequenced sample was PBMCs, obtained before TCRalphabeta/CD19-depleted stem cell transplant. These receptors came from a boy under two years old with acute myeloid leukemia, due to receive a stem cell transplant. CDR3s include the opening cysteine and the closing phenylalanine or tryptophan. D genes are given only for firm matches. The listing skips clone size in some rows; elsewhere it reads once, few, many or a size class.

J	D	V	size	CDR3	DNA
TRBJ1-2	-	TRBV25-1	many	CASLGGHGYTF	TGTGCCAGCCTCGGGGGGCATGGCTACACCTTC
TRBJ1-5	-	TRBV6-5	many	CASSYGGGGQPQHF	TGTGCCAGCAGTTACGGGGGCGGGGGTCAGCCCCAGCATTTT
TRBJ2-2	-	TRBV20-1	-	CSASGANTGELFF	TGCAGTGCTAGCGGGGCGAACACCGGGGAGCTGTTTTTT
TRBJ2-7	TRBD2	TRBV7-6	-	CASSPLTSGKFHEQYF	TGTGCCAGCAGCCCCCTCACTAGCGGGAAGTTCCACGAGCAGTACTTC
TRBJ2-1	-	TRBV7-3	many	CASSLRVGPPYNEQFF	TGTGCCAGCAGCTTACGGGTGGGACCACCCTACAATGAGCAGTTCTTC
TRBJ1-3	TRBD1	TRBV2	many	CASSGRRIRDREVVDGNTIYF	TGTGCCAGCAGTGGGCGGAGGATCCGGGACAGGGAAGTAGTGGACGGAAACACCATATATTTT
TRBJ1-2	-	TRBV12-3/TRBV12-4	many	CASSLQDGLYGYTF	TGTGCCAGCAGTTTACAGGACGGACTCTATGGCTACACCTTC
TRBJ2-5	-	TRBV6-1	many	CASSESTGLPETQYF	TGTGCCAGCAGTGAAAGCACAGGGTTGCCAGAGACCCAGTACTTC
TRBJ2-1	-	TRBV2	-	CASSERGARRNEQFF	TGTGCCAGCAGTGAACGAGGGGCGAGACGGAATGAGCAGTTCTTC
TRBJ2-4	-	TRBV12-3/TRBV12-4	many	CASSLDRNIQYF	TGTGCCAGCAGTTTAGACCGAAACATTCAGTACTTC
TRBJ2-1	TRBD2	TRBV5-1	many	CASSLDGTRKNEQFF	TGCGCCAGCAGCTTGGATGGGACTAGGAAGAATGAGCAGTTCTTC
TRBJ2-3	-	TRBV5-1	many	CASSVALAGETDTQYF	TGCGCCAGCAGCGTGGCCCTAGCAGGAGAAACAGATACGCAGTATTTT
TRBJ1-2	TRBD1	TRBV10-3	many	CAISGQGYGYTF	TGTGCCATCAGTGGACAGGGGTATGGCTACACCTTC
TRBJ2-4	-	TRBV18	few	CASSPMTGPTIQYF	TGTGCCAGCTCACCAATGACAGGTCCAACCATTCAGTACTTC
TRBJ1-1	TRBD1	TRBV6-5	many	CASSYPDRVATEAFF	TGTGCCAGCAGTTACCCCGACAGGGTGGCCACTGAAGCTTTCTTT
TRBJ1-1	-	TRBV20-1	many	CSAGGGAGAFF	TGCAGTGCTGGGGGAGGGGCTGGGGCTTTCTTT
TRBJ1-1	-	TRBV29-1	-	CSVDMNTEAFF	TGCAGCGTTGATATGAACACTGAAGCTTTCTTT
TRBJ2-7	TRBD1	TRBV19	many	CASSISGTGGGEQYF	TGTGCCAGTAGTATTAGTGGGACAGGGGGCGGCGAGCAGTACTTC
TRBJ2-1	TRBD2	TRBV10-3	many	CAISATSFDADEQFF	TGTGCCATCAGCGCGACTAGCTTCGATGCCGATGAGCAGTTCTTC
TRBJ1-2	-	TRBV29-1	many	CSVYRTNNYGYTF	TGCAGCGTTTATCGGACGAACAACTATGGCTACACCTTC
TRBJ1-1	-	TRBV5-1	-	CASSSGHMNTEAFF	TGCGCCAGCAGCTCGGGACACATGAACACTGAAGCTTTCTTT
TRBJ1-5	-	TRBV20-1	many	CSARPLGDSDQPQHF	TGCAGTGCTCGCCCGCTGGGGGATAGCGATCAGCCCCAGCATTTT
TRBJ2-6	-	TRBV20-1	many	CSATDQRHYSGANVLTF	TGCAGTGCAACGGACCAGCGGCACTACTCTGGGGCCAACGTCCTGACTTTC
TRBJ2-1	TRBD2	TRBV4-2	few	CASSQSPGLASDEQFF	TGTGCCAGCAGCCAGTCTCCGGGACTAGCAAGCGATGAGCAGTTCTTC
TRBJ2-2	TRBD1	TRBV27	many	CANSDRVTGELFF	TGTGCCAACTCAGACAGGGTCACCGGGGAGCTGTTTTTT
TRBJ2-1	TRBD1	TRBV28	few	CASRSTGGLPHNEQFF	TGTGCCAGCAGATCGACAGGGGGACTCCCTCACAATGAGCAGTTCTTC
TRBJ1-6	-	TRBV19	few	CASSFGGSSYNSPLHF	TGTGCCAGTAGTTTCGGCGGAAGCTCCTATAATTCACCCCTCCACTTT
TRBJ1-1	-	TRBV24-1	many	CATSAYRDTEAFF	TGTGCCACCAGTGCATACAGGGACACTGAAGCTTTCTTT
TRBJ2-3	-	TRBV5-6	many	CASSFSQRGPLLTDTQYF	TGTGCCAGCAGCTTTAGCCAACGGGGACCCCTCTTAACAGATACGCAGTATTTT
TRBJ2-7	TRBD1	TRBV7-2	-	CASSLARTGGSYEQYF	TGTGCCAGCAGCTTAGCGAGGACAGGGGGCTCCTACGAGCAGTACTTC
TRBJ2-2	-	TRBV12-3/TRBV12-4	many	CASIRQTGELFF	TGTGCCAGCATTCGTCAGACCGGGGAGCTGTTTTTT
TRBJ1-1	TRBD1	TRBV7-9	many	CASSQGQAEAFF	TGTGCCAGCAGCCAAGGACAGGCTGAAGCTTTCTTT
TRBJ1-5	-	TRBV7-9	many	CASSLGTASNQPQHF	TGTGCCAGCAGCTTAGGGACAGCATCAAATCAGCCCCAGCATTTT
TRBJ2-6	-	TRBV7-8	many	CASSFRSSGANVLTF	TGTGCCAGCAGCTTCCGGTCCTCTGGGGCCAACGTCCTGACTTTC
TRBJ1-6	-	TRBV28	many	CASSLPWTRSPNSPLHF	TGTGCCAGCAGTTTACCGTGGACGCGCAGCCCTAATTCACCCCTCCACTTT
TRBJ2-7	-	TRBV3-1	many	CASSQDQIGTAGEQYF	TGTGCCAGCAGCCAAGATCAGATAGGGACCGCCGGGGAGCAGTACTTC
TRBJ2-7	TRBD2	TRBV19	many	CASASGRQSYEQYF	TGTGCCAGTGCAAGCGGGAGGCAATCCTACGAGCAGTACTTC
TRBJ2-1	TRBD1	TRBV28	few	CASSTTYRGTYNEQFF	TGTGCCAGCAGTACAACTTACAGGGGAACCTACAATGAGCAGTTCTTC
TRBJ2-3	-	TRBV7-3	many	CASSRGQADTQYF	TGTGCCAGCAGCCGCGGGCAGGCAGATACGCAGTATTTT
TRBJ2-1	-	TRBV12-3/TRBV12-4	many	CASRLTQGTGEQFF	TGTGCCAGCAGACTAACACAGGGTACCGGTGAGCAGTTCTTC
TRBJ2-5	TRBD2	TRBV7-3	-	CASSRTSWGETQYF	TGTGCCAGCAGCCGGACTAGTTGGGGAGAGACCCAGTACTTC
TRBJ2-3	-	TRBV27	-	CASSLFRGRSDTQYF	TGTGCCAGCAGTTTATTCCGGGGGCGGTCGGATACGCAGTATTTT
TRBJ1-6	-	TRBV28	many	CASKYPSSYNSPLHF	TGTGCCAGCAAGTACCCAAGCTCCTATAATTCACCCCTCCACTTT
TRBJ2-5	-	TRBV29-1	many	CSVVTQGWETQYF	TGCAGTGTCGTCACCCAAGGGTGGGAGACCCAGTACTTC
TRBJ2-5	TRBD1	TRBV12-3/TRBV12-4	many	CASSRRDRGETQYF	TGTGCCAGCAGTCGCCGGGACAGGGGCGAGACCCAGTACTTC
TRBJ1-1	-	TRBV6-2/TRBV6-3	many	CASSYLLGQNTEAFF	TGTGCCAGCAGTTACCTCCTTGGTCAGAACACTGAAGCTTTCTTT
TRBJ1-2	-	TRBV6-5	many	CASSYSAGSSYGYTF	TGTGCCAGCAGTTACTCAGCAGGGTCTTCCTATGGCTACACCTTC
TRBJ2-1	-	TRBV24-1	many	CATSAGTDYNEQFF	TGTGCCACCAGTGCCGGGACGGATTACAATGAGCAGTTCTTC
TRBJ2-2	-	TRBV20-1	many	CSARPLNTGELFF	TGCAGTGCTAGACCCCTCAACACCGGGGAGCTGTTTTTT
TRBJ2-2	TRBD2	TRBV7-8	many	CASSLRGLAGEDTGELFF	TGTGCCAGCAGCTTAAGAGGACTAGCGGGAGAAGACACCGGGGAGCTGTTTTTT
TRBJ2-5	TRBD2	TRBV5-1	-	CASSWGLANRPQETQYF	TGCGCCAGCAGCTGGGGACTAGCTAACAGACCCCAAGAGACCCAGTACTTC